In its sample, the clone carrying this T cell receptor (beta chain) was seen a few times. The antigen is not known. As the sequencing template, cDNA was produced by extracting RNA and reverse transcribing it. The method was immunoSEQ multiplex PCR; TCRdb's version includes in-frame clones alone and lacks a portion of them. Of 150,000 to 200,000 clones listed, 60% to 70% are singletons. The sample originates from a study of CD8+ T cells in alopecia areata. Study overall: Tofacitinib exposure lasted 6 to 18 months, followed by 6 months off drug. Points from the study as a whole: While tofacitinib was given, many expanded lesional clones persisted in scalp and blood.

Germline V gene sequence: CDR1 SQVTM, CDR2 ANQGSEA. V lost 2 bases, J lost 9 bases, and 11 bases lay in between. The CDR3 totals 11 residues. Noted treatment: oral pan-JAK inhibitor, 5-10 mg twice daily. The sample was CD4+ T cells sorted from blood, taken at week 4, from a patient treated with tofacitinib. The receptor was isolated from a human donor with alopecia areata. The chain couples TRBV29-1 to TRBJ2-7; possible D gene TRBD1, 5 bases. CDR3 in DNA: TGCAGCGTTGAACAGGGAACTGGGCAGTACTTC. It translates to CSVEQGTGQYF.